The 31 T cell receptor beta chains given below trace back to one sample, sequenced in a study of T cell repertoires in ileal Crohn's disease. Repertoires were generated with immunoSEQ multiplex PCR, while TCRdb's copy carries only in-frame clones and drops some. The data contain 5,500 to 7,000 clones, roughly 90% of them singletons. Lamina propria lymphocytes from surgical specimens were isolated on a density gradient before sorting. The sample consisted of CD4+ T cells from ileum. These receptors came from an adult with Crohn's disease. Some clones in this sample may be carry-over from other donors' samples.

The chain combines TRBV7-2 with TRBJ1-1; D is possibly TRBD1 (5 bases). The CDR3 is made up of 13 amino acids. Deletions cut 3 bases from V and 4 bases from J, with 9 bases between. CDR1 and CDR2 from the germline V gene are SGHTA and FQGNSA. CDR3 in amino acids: CASSFDSRTEAFF. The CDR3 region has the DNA TGTGCCAGCAGCTTCGACAGCCGCACTGAAGCTTTCTTT.

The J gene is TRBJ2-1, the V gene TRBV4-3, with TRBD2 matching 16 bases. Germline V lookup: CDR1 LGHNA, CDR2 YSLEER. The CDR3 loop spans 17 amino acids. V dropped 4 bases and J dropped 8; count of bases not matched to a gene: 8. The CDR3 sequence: CASSRPGLAGGPHEQFF. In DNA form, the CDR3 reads TGCGCCAGCAGCCGCCCGGGACTAGCGGGAGGGCCCCATGAGCAGTTCTTC.

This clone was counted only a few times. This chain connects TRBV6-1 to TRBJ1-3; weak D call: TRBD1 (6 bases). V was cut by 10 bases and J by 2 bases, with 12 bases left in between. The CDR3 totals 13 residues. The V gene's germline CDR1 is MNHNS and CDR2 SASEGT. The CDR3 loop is CATRAGAGNTIYF. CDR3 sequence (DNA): TGTGCCACCAGAGCAGGGGCTGGAAACACCATATATTTT.

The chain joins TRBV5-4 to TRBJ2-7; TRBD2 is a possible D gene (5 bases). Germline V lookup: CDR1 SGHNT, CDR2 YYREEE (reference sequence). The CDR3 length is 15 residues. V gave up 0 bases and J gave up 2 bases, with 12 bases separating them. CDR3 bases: TGTGCCAGCAGCTTGGGAGGAGGACCCACCTACGAGCAGTACTTC. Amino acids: CASSLGGGPTYEQYF.

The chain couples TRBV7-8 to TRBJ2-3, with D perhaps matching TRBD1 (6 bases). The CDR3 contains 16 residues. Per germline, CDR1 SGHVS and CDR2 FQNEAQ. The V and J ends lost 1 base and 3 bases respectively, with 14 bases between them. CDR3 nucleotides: TGTGCCAGCAGCTTAGTACAGGGTGGTAGGACAGATACGCAGTATTTT. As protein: CASSLVQGGRTDTQYF.

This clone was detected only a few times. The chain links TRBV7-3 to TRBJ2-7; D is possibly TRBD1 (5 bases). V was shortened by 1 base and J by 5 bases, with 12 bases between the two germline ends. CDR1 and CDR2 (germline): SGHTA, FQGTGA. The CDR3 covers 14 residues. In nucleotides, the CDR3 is TGTGCCAGCAGCTTAAACGCAGGGAACAACGAGCAGTACTTC. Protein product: CASSLNAGNNEQYF.

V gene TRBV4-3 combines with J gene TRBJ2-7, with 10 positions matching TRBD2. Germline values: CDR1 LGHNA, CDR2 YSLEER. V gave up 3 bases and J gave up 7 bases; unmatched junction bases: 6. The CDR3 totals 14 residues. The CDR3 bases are TGCGCCAGCAGCCAGGGGGGGACTAGCGTTGAGCAGTACTTC. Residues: CASSQGGTSVEQYF.

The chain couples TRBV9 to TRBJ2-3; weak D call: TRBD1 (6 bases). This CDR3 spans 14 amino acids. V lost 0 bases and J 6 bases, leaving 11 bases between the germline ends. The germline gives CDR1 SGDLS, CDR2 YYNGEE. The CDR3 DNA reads TGTGCCAGCAGCGTAGCAGGGGCTTGGGATACGCAGTATTTT. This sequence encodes CASSVAGAWDTQYF. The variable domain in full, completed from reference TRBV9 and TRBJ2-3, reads DSGVTQTPKHLITATGQRVTLRCSPRSGDLSVYWYQQSLDQGLQFLIQYYNGEERAKGNILERFSAQQFPDLHSELNLSSLELGDSALYFCASSVAGAWDTQYFGPGTRLTVL.

This chain's CDR3 is CASSRQGANTEAFF. In nucleotides, the CDR3 is TGTGCCAGTAGTAGACAGGGGGCGAACACTGAAGCTTTCTTT. The chain combines TRBV19 with TRBJ1-1; TRBD1 matches at 10 bases. Germline V gives CDR1 LNHDA, CDR2 SQIVND (reference sequence). The junction had 0 bases not matched to a gene; V was cut back by 4 bases and J by 1 base. The CDR3 spans 14 residues. Complete variable domain (other parts from reference TRBV19 and TRBJ1-1): DGGITQSPKYLFRKEGQNVTLSCEQNLNHDAMYWYRQDPGQGLRLIYYSQIVNDFQKGDIAEGYSVSREKKESFPLTVTSAQKNPTAFYLCASSRQGANTEAFFGQGTRLTVV.

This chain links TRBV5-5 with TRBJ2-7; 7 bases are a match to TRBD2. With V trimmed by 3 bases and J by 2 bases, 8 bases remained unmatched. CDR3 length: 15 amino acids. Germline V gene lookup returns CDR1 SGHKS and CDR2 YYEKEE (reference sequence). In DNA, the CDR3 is TGTGCCAGCAGCTGGAGGCGGGAGCCCCCCTACGAGCAGTACTTC. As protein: CASSWRREPPYEQYF.

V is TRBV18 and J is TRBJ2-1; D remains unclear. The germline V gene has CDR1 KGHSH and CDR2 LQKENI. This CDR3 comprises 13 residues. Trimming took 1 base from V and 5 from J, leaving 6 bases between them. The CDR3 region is CASSPLVDNEQFF. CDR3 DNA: TGTGCCAGCTCACCACTTGTCGACAATGAGCAGTTCTTC.

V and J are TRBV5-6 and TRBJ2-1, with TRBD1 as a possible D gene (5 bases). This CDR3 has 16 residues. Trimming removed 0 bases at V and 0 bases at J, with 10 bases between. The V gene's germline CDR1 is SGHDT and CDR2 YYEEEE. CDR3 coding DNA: TGTGCCAGCAGCTTGGGTGGGGCGGACTCCTACAATGAGCAGTTCTTC. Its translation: CASSLGGADSYNEQFF.

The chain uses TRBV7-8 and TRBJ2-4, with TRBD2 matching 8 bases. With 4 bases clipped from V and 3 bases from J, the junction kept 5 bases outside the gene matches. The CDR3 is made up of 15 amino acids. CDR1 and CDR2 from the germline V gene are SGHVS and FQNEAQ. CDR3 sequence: CASSSGGLGKNIQYF. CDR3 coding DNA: TGTGCCAGCAGCTCGGGGGGGTTGGGCAAAAACATTCAGTACTTC.

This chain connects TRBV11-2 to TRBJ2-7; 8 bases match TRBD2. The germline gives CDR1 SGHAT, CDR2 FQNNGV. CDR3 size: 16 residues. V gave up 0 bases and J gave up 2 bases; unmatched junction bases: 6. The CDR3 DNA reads TGTGCCAGCAGCTTAGATCGCGGTAGCGGGGCCTACGAGCAGTACTTC. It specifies CASSLDRGSGAYEQYF. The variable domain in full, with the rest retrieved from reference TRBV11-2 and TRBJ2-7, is EAGVAQSPRYKIIEKRQSVAFWCNPISGHATLYWYQQILGQGPKLLIQFQNNGVVDDSQLPKDRFSAERLKGVDSTLKIQPAKLEDSAVYLCASSLDRGSGAYEQYFGPGTRLTVT.

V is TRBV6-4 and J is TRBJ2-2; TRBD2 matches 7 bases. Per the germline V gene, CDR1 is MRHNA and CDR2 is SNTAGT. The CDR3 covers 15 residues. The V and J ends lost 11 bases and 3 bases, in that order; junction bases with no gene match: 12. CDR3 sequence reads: CAGLGGSVYTGELFF. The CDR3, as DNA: TGTGCCGGCCTGGGCGGGAGTGTTTACACCGGGGAGCTGTTTTTT.

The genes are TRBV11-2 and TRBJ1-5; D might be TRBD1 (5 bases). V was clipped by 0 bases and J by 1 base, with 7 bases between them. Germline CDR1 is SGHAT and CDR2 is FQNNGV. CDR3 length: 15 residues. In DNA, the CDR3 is TGTGCCAGCAGCTTAGAGGGGCGGAGCAATCAGCCCCAGCATTTT. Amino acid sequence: CASSLEGRSNQPQHF.

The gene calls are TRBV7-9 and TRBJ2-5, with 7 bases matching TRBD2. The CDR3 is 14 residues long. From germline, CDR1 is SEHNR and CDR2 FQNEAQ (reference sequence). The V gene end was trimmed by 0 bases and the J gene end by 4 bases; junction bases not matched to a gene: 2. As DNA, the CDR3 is TGTGCCAGCAGCTTAGCGGGAGGGCCAGAGACCCAGTACTTC. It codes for CASSLAGGPETQYF.

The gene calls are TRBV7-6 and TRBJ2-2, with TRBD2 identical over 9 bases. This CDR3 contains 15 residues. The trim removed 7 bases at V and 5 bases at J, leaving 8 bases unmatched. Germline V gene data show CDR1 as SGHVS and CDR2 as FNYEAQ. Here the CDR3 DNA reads TGTGCCAGCACCCCCAGGGCGGGAGGGACCGGGGAGCTGTTTTTT. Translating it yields CASTPRAGGTGELFF.

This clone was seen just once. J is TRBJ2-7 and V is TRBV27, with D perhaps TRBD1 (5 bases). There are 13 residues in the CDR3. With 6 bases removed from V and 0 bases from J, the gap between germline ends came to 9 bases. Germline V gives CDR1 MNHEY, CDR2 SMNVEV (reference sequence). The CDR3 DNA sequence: TGTGCCAGCAGAGACAGCAACTCCTACGAGCAGTACTTC. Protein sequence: CASRDSNSYEQYF.

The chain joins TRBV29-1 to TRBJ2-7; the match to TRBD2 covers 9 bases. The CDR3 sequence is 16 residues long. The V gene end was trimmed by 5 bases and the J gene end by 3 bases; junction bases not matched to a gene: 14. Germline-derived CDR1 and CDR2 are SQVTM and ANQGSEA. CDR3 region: CSVQSGVAGEGYEQYF. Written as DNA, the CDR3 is TGCAGCGTTCAGTCTGGGGTAGCGGGAGAGGGCTACGAGCAGTACTTC.

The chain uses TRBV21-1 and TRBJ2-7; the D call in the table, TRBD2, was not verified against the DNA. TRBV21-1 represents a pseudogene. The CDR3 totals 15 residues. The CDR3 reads CASSKVGTSVYEQYF. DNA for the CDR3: TGTGCCAGCAGCAAGGTGGGGACTAGCGTCTACGAGCAGTACTTC.

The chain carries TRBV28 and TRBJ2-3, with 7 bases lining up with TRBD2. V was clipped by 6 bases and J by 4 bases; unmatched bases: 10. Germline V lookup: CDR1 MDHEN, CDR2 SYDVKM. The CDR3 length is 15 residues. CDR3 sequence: CASSRGGRGPDTQYF. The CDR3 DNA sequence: TGTGCCAGCAGCCGCGGGGGACGGGGCCCAGATACGCAGTATTTT.

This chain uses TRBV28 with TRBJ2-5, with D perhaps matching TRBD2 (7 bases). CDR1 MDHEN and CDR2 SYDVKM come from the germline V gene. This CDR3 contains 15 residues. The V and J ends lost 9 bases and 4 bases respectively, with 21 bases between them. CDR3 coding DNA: TGTGCCAGTTTATCGGGGGGCATCACCCCAGAGACCCAGTACTTC. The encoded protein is CASLSGGITPETQYF.

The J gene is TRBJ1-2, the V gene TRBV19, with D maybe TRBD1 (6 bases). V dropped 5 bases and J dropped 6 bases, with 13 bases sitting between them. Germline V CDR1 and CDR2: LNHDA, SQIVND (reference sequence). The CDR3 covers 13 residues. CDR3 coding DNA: TGTGCCAGTAGTTCCTGGGACAATGATGGCTACACCTTC. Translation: CASSSWDNDGYTF. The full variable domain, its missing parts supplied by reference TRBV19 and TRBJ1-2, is DGGITQSPKYLFRKEGQNVTLSCEQNLNHDAMYWYRQDPGQGLRLIYYSQIVNDFQKGDIAEGYSVSREKKESFPLTVTSAQKNPTAFYLCASSSWDNDGYTFGSGTRLTVV.

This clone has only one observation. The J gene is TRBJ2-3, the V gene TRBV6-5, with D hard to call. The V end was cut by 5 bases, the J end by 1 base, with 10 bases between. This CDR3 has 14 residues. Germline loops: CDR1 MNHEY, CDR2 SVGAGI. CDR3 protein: CASSQRAGTDTQYF. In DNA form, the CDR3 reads TGTGCCAGCAGTCAGCGAGCCGGCACAGATACGCAGTATTTT.

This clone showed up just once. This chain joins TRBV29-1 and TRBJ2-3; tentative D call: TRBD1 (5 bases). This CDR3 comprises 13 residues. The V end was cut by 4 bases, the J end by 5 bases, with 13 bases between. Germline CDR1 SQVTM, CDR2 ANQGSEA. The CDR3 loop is CSVGGRVGDTQYF. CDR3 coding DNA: TGCAGCGTTGGCGGCAGGGTCGGAGATACGCAGTATTTT.

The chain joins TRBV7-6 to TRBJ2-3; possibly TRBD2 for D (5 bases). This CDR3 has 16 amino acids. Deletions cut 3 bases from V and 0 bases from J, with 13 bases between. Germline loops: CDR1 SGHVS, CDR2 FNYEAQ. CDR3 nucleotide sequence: TGTGCCAGCAGCTTTCGGACGGGGATCAGCACAGATACGCAGTATTTT. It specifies CASSFRTGISTDTQYF.

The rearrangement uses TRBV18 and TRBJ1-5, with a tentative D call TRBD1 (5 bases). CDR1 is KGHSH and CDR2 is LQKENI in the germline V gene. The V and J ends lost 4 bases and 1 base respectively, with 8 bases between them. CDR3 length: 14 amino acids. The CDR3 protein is CASSRGQSNQPQHF. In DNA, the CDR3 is TGTGCCAGCTCACGGGGCCAAAGCAATCAGCCCCAGCATTTT.

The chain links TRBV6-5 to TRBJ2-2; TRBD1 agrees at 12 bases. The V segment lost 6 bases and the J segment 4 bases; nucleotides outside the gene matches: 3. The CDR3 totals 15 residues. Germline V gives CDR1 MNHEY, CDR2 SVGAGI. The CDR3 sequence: CASRGQGAGTGELFF. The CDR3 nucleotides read TGTGCCAGCAGGGGACAGGGGGCGGGCACCGGGGAGCTGTTTTTT.

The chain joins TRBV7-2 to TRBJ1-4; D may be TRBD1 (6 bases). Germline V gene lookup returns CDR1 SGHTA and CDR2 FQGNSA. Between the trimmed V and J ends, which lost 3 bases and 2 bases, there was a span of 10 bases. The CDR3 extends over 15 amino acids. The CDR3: CASSFATGTNEKLFF. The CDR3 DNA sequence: TGTGCCAGCAGCTTTGCTACAGGGACTAATGAAAAACTGTTTTTT.

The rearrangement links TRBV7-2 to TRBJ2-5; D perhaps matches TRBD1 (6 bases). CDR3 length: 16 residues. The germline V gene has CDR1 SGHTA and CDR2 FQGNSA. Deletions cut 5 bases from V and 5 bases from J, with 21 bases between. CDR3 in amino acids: CASSAGTGRGVETQYF. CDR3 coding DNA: TGTGCCAGCAGCGCCGGTACAGGGCGTGGAGTGGAGACCCAGTACTTC.